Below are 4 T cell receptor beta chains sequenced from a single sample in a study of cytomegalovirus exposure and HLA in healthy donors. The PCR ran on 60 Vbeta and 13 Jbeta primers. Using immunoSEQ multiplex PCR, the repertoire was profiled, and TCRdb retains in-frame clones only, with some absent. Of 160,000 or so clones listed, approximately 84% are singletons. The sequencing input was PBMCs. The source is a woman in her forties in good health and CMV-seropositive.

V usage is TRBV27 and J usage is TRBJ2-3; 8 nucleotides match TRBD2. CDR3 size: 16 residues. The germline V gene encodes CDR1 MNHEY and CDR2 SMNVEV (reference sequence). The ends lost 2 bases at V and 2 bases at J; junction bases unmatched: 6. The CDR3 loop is CASSLTGGLYTDTQYF. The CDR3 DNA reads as TGTGCCAGCAGTTTAACGGGGGGGCTATACACAGATACGCAGTATTTT.

DNA for the CDR3: TGTGCCAGTAGTTTAGGGGGCTTAGGTCAGCCCCAGCATTTT. It specifies CASSLGGLGQPQHF. V and J are TRBV19 and TRBJ1-5; 7 bases are shared with TRBD1. V trimming: 5 bases; J trimming: 6 bases; junction bases outside the gene matches: 7. Looked up from germline, CDR1 is LNHDA and CDR2 is SQIVND (reference sequence). This CDR3 comprises 14 residues.

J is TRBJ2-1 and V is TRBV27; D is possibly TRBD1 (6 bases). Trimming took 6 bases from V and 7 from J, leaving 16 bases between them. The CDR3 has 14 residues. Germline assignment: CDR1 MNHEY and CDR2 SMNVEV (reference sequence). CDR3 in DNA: TGTGCCAGCAGGTCTACAGGGAGTAATAATGAGCAGTTCTTC. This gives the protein CASRSTGSNNEQFF.

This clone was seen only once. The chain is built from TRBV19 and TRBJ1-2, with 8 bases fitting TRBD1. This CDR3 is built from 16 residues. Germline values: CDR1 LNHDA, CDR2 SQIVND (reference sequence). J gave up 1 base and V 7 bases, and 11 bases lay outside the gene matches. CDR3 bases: TGTGCCAGTATCTTCCCACCCGGGACAGGTAACTATGGCTACACCTTC. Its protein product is CASIFPPGTGNYGYTF.